The rows below give T cell receptor beta chains drawn from one sample of a study of blood T cell repertoires in COVID-19. Libraries were prepared by immunoSEQ multiplex PCR; TCRdb keeps only in-frame clonotypes and omits some of them. The sample records approximately 160,000 clones, just under 85% being singletons. Sequenced input: peripheral blood. The origin of the receptors is a man between 35 and 55 years old who had recovered from COVID-19. The CDR3 runs from the conserved cysteine through the conserved F or W. Each record gives: D gene, J gene, clone size, V gene, CDR3 DNA, CDR3 protein. The D gene is left open where the match is weak. Clone size is stated in some rows and not others, as once, few, many or a class when expanded.

TRBD2,TRBJ2-2,-,TRBV2,TGTGCCAGCAGTGGACTAGCGGGAGGGGTCGGGGAGCTGTTTTTT,CASSGLAGGVGELFF
TRBD1,TRBJ2-5,-,TRBV29-1,TGCAGCGTTGAGAGGGGGCAGGAAGAAGAGACCCAGTACTTC,CSVERGQEEETQYF
TRBD1,TRBJ2-1,-,TRBV29-1,TGCAGCGTTGGGGGGACAGGGATGAATGAGCAGTTCTTC,CSVGGTGMNEQFF
TRBD2,TRBJ2-1,-,TRBV9,TGTGCCAGCAGCGCCCGACTAGCGGGACAGCTTGGCAATGAGCAGTTCTTC,CASSARLAGQLGNEQFF
-,TRBJ1-3,-,TRBV5-6,TGTGCCAGCAGCTCGCACCGGGACATCGATGGAAACACCATATATTTT,CASSSHRDIDGNTIYF
-,TRBJ1-1,-,TRBV6-1,TGTGCCAGCAGTGAGACAGCCCGGACTGAAGCTTTCTTT,CASSETARTEAFF
-,TRBJ2-7,few,TRBV6-5,TGTGCCAGCAACATCTACGAGCAGTACTTC,CASNIYEQYF
-,TRBJ1-1,-,TRBV20-1,TGCAGTGCTAGTCCGACGGGTCCTGAAGCTTTCTTT,CSASPTGPEAFF
TRBD1,TRBJ2-7,-,TRBV11-3,TGTGCCAGCAGCTCTCGATTCGGGACAGCTAATGACGAGCAGTACTTC,CASSSRFGTANDEQYF
-,TRBJ2-7,-,TRBV18,TGTGCCAGCTCACCACCGACAGGTCCTAATCCCTACGAGCAGTACTTC,CASSPPTGPNPYEQYF
-,TRBJ2-7,-,TRBV11-3,TGTGCCAGCAGCCCTCGGGTTTTTGGCGAGCAGTACTTC,CASSPRVFGEQYF
TRBD1,TRBJ2-2,-,TRBV28,TGTGCCAGCAGTCTCCAGACAGGGGGCAATCCCGGGGAGCTGTTTTTT,CASSLQTGGNPGELFF
-,TRBJ2-5,few,TRBV19,TGTGCCAGTAGTAGTGGCGAGACCCAGTACTTC,CASSSGETQYF
-,TRBJ2-5,-,TRBV5-5,TGTGCCAGCAGCTTGTCCCTAGCGAGAGAGACCCAGTACTTC,CASSLSLARETQYF
-,TRBJ1-3,-,TRBV6-2/TRBV6-3,TGTGCCAGCAGTTGGGCATTTGGAAACACCATATATTTT,CASSWAFGNTIYF
TRBD1,TRBJ2-2,-,TRBV30,TGTGCCTGGAGTGGGACAGGTTCTTCCGGGGGGGAGCTGTTTTTT,CAWSGTGSSGGELFF
-,TRBJ1-3,-,TRBV3-1/TRBV3-2,TGTGCCAGCAGCCAAGCTCCAGGGTCGGGAAACACCATATATTTT,CASSQAPGSGNTIYF
-,TRBJ2-5,-,TRBV27,TGTGCCAGCAGTCCCTCCCCAGGGAGGAAAGAGACCCAGTACTTC,CASSPSPGRKETQYF
-,TRBJ2-7,-,TRBV6-2/TRBV6-3,TGTGCCAGCAGTCCAGAAAACTACGAGCAGTACTTC,CASSPENYEQYF
-,TRBJ2-3,once,TRBV28,TGTGCCAGCAGGGGCTGGTCTGGCACAGATACGCAGTATTTT,CASRGWSGTDTQYF
-,TRBJ1-4,once,TRBV5-8,TGTGCCAGCAATCGTAGGGGATTCAATGAAAAACTGTTTTTT,CASNRRGFNEKLFF
TRBD1,TRBJ1-1,-,TRBV15,TGTGCCACCACCCGGGACAGCGACACTGAAGCTTTCTTT,CATTRDSDTEAFF
-,TRBJ1-1,-,TRBV5-1,TGCGCCAGCAGCTTGGGGGGCCTGGGCAAGGGAACTGAAGCTTTCTTT,CASSLGGLGKGTEAFF
-,TRBJ1-2,-,TRBV28,TGTGCCAGCAGCGACACTTTTTATGGCTACACCTTC,CASSDTFYGYTF
TRBD1,TRBJ1-6,-,TRBV27,TGTGCCAGCACCAGGACAGGGTATTCACCCCTCCACTTT,CASTRTGYSPLHF
TRBD1,TRBJ1-2,-,TRBV6-5,TGTGCCAGCAGCGCCCGACAGGGTAACTATGGCTACACCTTC,CASSARQGNYGYTF
TRBD2,TRBJ2-1,-,TRBV4-2,TGTGCCAGCAGCCTAGGTTCTAGCGGGATCTACAATGAGCAGTTCTTC,CASSLGSSGIYNEQFF
TRBD2,TRBJ2-3,-,TRBV10-3,TGTGCCATCGGCGGGACTGGAGCGGGGCGACGCACAGATACGCAGTATTTT,CAIGGTGAGRRTDTQYF
TRBD2,TRBJ2-7,once,TRBV19,TGTGCTGCCGGGAGGGACGGGGCCGACGAGCAGTACTTC,CAAGRDGADEQYF
-,TRBJ1-1,-,TRBV7-9,TGTGCCAGCAGTAGGGACATACTGAACACTGAAGCTTTCTTT,CASSRDILNTEAFF
-,TRBJ2-7,-,TRBV11-2,TGTGCCAGCAGCAGGAGGCAAACGATCCCCCACGAGCAGTACTTC,CASSRRQTIPHEQYF
-,TRBJ2-5,-,TRBV7-2,TGTGCCAGCAGCATACAGGGAACGGAGACCCAGTACTTC,CASSIQGTETQYF
TRBD2,TRBJ2-5,-,TRBV5-6,TGTGCCAGCAGCTGGAAGCGGGAGGACAGGAGAAAGACCCAGTACTTC,CASSWKREDRRKTQYF
TRBD2,TRBJ2-7,-,TRBV30,TGTGCCTGGAGTCCCCGAGAGACTAGCGGCTACGAGCAGTACTTC,CAWSPRETSGYEQYF
-,TRBJ1-1,-,TRBV25-1,TGTGCCAGCACTGAAGCGGGTAACACTGAAGCTTTCTTT,CASTEAGNTEAFF
-,TRBJ1-2,-,TRBV7-2,TGTGCCAGCAGCTTTTCCCCAGGGATAGGCTATGGCTACACCTTC,CASSFSPGIGYGYTF
TRBD1,TRBJ2-5,-,TRBV7-2,TGTGCCAGCAGCTTAGCCCCATACCGGGACAGGGCAGGGGCCCAGTACTTC,CASSLAPYRDRAGAQYF
TRBD1,TRBJ1-2,once,TRBV28,TGTGCCAGCAGCCTACCTGGGGGACAGGGGGGCTATGGCTACACCTTC,CASSLPGGQGGYGYTF
-,TRBJ2-7,-,TRBV28,TGTGCCAGCAGTTTAGGGCCCCGACTGGGAGAAGAGCAGTACTTC,CASSLGPRLGEEQYF
-,TRBJ1-3,-,TRBV18,TGTGCCAGCTCACCCTCACAGGGAGCCGGAAACACCATATATTTT,CASSPSQGAGNTIYF
-,TRBJ2-2,once,TRBV6-6,TGTGCCAGCAGGGGGCAGGTCGGGGAGCTGTTTTTT,CASRGQVGELFF
-,TRBJ1-1,-,TRBV6-6,TGTGCCAGCAGCCCCGGGGGTCCTGAAGCTTTCTTT,CASSPGGPEAFF
TRBD2,TRBJ2-7,-,TRBV5-1,TGCGCCAGCAGGTCCGGGACTAGCGGGTTCCTCCCTCGGGACGAGCAGTACTTC,CASRSGTSGFLPRDEQYF
-,TRBJ2-1,many,TRBV30,TGTGCCTGGCAAAAGAGAGATGAGCAGTTCTTC,CAWQKRDEQFF
-,TRBJ2-3,-,TRBV6-7,TGTGCCCGGAAATTCACCGGGGAATCCACAGATACGCAGTATTTT,CARKFTGESTDTQYF
-,TRBJ2-3,-,TRBV11-3,TGTGCCAGCAGCCCTGACTTACTGGATACGCAGTATTTT,CASSPDLLDTQYF
-,TRBJ1-1,few,TRBV20-1,TGCAGCCTCGGGCCGGGATCTGAAGCTTTCTTT,CSLGPGSEAFF
TRBD1,TRBJ2-1,once,TRBV15,TGTGCCACCAGCAGAGAGGGTTGGCAGGGGGCTAAGTTTGGGTTCTTC,CATSREGWQGAKFGFF
-,TRBJ1-4,-,TRBV7-8,TGTGCCAGCAGCTTAGCGCAGAGGGCCGCAGGTGAAAAACTGTTTTTT,CASSLAQRAAGEKLFF
-,TRBJ1-1,-,TRBV13,TGTGCCAGCAGCCCAACAGGGCTGAACACTGAAGCTTTCTTT,CASSPTGLNTEAFF